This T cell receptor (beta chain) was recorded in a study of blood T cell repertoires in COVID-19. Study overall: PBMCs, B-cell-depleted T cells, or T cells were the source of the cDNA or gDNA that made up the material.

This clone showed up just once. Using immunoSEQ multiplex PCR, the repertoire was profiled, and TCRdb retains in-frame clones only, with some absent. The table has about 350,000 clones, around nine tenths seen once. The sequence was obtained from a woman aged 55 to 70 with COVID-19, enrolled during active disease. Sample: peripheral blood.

CDR3 amino acids: CASSQLAGGDLGYNEQFF. The CDR3 DNA sequence: TGCGCCAGCAGCCAATTAGCGGGGGGGGACCTAGGATACAATGAGCAGTTCTTC. The chain carries TRBV4-1 and TRBJ2-1; 11 positions match TRBD2. The CDR3 contains 18 residues. The germline CDR1 and CDR2 sequences are MGHRA and YSYEKL. J lost 4 bases, V lost 2 bases, and 10 bases had no gene match.